The entry below describes one T cell receptor beta chain. The antigen remains undetermined. Stated time point: persistent/refractory GD, antithyroid drugs over 5 years with positive TRAb. Isolated PBMC RNA provided the starting material for the TCR library. Through Arm-PCR of CDR3 regions and iRepertoire HTBI primers, TCR beta libraries were built. TCRdb re-derived calls from the multiplex PCR reads in MiXCR, one entry per CDR3 protein. The sample lists roughly 500,000 distinct CDR3 sequences; around 21% were seen once. Looked up from germline, CDR1 is LNHNV and CDR2 is YYDKDF (reference sequence). Trimming stripped 0 bases from V and 5 bases from J, with 8 bases between. This CDR3 region has 13 residues. The sample belongs to a study of regulatory T cells in long-lasting Graves disease. Study outcomes and limitations: Lower TCR diversity was seen in persistent Graves' patients than in newly diagnosed ones.

Material: peripheral blood mononuclear cells (PBMCs), obtained when the disease was refractory, from a patient treated with antithyroid drugs. The receptor comes from a female donor with Graves disease. This chain joins TRBV15 and TRBJ2-7; no clear D gene. CDR3 sequence reads: CATSRDRDNEQYF. CDR3 DNA: TGTGCCACCAGCAGAGATCGAGACAACGAGCAGTACTTC. Supplemented by reference TRBV15 and TRBJ2-7, the full variable domain reads DAMVIQNPRYQVTQFGKPVTLSCSQTLNHNVMYWYQQKSSQAPKLLFHYYDKDFNNEADTPDNFQSRRPNTSFCFLDIRSPGLGDTAMYLCATSRDRDNEQYFGPGTRLTVT.